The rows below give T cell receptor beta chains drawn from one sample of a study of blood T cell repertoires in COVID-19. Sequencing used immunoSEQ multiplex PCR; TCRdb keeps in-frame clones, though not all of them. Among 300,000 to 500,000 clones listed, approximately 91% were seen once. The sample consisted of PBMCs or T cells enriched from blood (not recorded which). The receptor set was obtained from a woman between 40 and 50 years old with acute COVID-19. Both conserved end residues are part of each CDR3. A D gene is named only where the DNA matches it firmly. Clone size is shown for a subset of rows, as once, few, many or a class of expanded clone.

DNA: TGTGCCAGCTCCCAAACGGGATTTGCCGGGGAGCTGTTTTTT; CDR3: CASSQTGFAGELFF; J: TRBJ2-2; size: few; D: NA; V: TRBV18
DNA: TGTGCCAGCAGCTTGATGACAGTCTCCTACGAGCAGTACTTC; CDR3: CASSLMTVSYEQYF; J: TRBJ2-7; size: NA; D: NA; V: TRBV11-2
DNA: TGTGCCAGCAGTTTAGTATCCTACAATGAGCAGTTCTTC; CDR3: CASSLVSYNEQFF; J: TRBJ2-1; size: NA; D: NA; V: TRBV12-3/TRBV12-4
DNA: TGTGCCAGCAGCTTTTGGGGGGGATCGTATGGCTACACCTTC; CDR3: CASSFWGGSYGYTF; J: TRBJ1-2; size: NA; D: NA; V: TRBV5-4
DNA: TGTGCCAGCAGCTTAGCGAGGGGAGTAGCGGGGCGCTCCTACAATGAGCAGTTCTTC; CDR3: CASSLARGVAGRSYNEQFF; J: TRBJ2-1; size: NA; D: TRBD2; V: TRBV7-6
DNA: TGTGCCAGCAGCATCCCGTACAATGAGCAGTTCTTC; CDR3: CASSIPYNEQFF; J: TRBJ2-1; size: NA; D: NA; V: TRBV7-2
DNA: TGTGCCTGGAGCCCCCAGGTTTCGGGGGCCCAGTACTTC; CDR3: CAWSPQVSGAQYF; J: TRBJ2-5; size: NA; D: NA; V: TRBV30
DNA: TGTGCCAGCAGCTTGGGGACAGGGAGGACGGATACGCAGTATTTT; CDR3: CASSLGTGRTDTQYF; J: TRBJ2-3; size: once; D: TRBD1; V: TRBV11-3
DNA: TGTGCCAGCAGCTTCGACAGGGGGAACGAGCAGTACTTC; CDR3: CASSFDRGNEQYF; J: TRBJ2-7; size: NA; D: TRBD1; V: TRBV7-9
DNA: TGTGCCAGTAGTATATGGACAGCTGAGAGGGCTAACTATGGCTACACCTTC; CDR3: CASSIWTAERANYGYTF; J: TRBJ1-2; size: NA; D: NA; V: TRBV19
DNA: TGTGCCAGCAGCTTGGCGGTTAGCACAGATACGCAGTATTTT; CDR3: CASSLAVSTDTQYF; J: TRBJ2-3; size: NA; D: NA; V: TRBV7-9
DNA: TGTGCCAGCAGTGTATCTACAGGGGGCGCAGACACTGAAGCTTTCTTT; CDR3: CASSVSTGGADTEAFF; J: TRBJ1-1; size: NA; D: TRBD1; V: TRBV6-1
DNA: TGTGCCATCGGAGGACAGGGGGTTAGCTACACCTTC; CDR3: CAIGGQGVSYTF; J: TRBJ1-2; size: NA; D: TRBD1; V: TRBV10-3
DNA: TGCAGCGTGACGGGGGGGACCGGGGAGCTGTTTTTT; CDR3: CSVTGGTGELFF; J: TRBJ2-2; size: NA; D: TRBD2; V: TRBV29-1
DNA: TGTGCCAGCAGTTTGCCGGGACAGGGTAAAGAGACCCAGTACTTC; CDR3: CASSLPGQGKETQYF; J: TRBJ2-5; size: NA; D: TRBD1; V: TRBV3-1/TRBV3-2
DNA: TGTGCCAGCAGCTTAGGCGGGGGGGCGAAAGATACGCAGTATTTT; CDR3: CASSLGGGAKDTQYF; J: TRBJ2-3; size: NA; D: TRBD2; V: TRBV7-8
DNA: TGTGCCAGCAGCCAAGATCGGTCGCCGTATGGCTACACCTTC; CDR3: CASSQDRSPYGYTF; J: TRBJ1-2; size: NA; D: NA; V: TRBV4-2
DNA: TGCAGCGTTGAACAACAGCCCGGACATACCTTTTACTACAATGAGCAGTTCTTC; CDR3: CSVEQQPGHTFYYNEQFF; J: TRBJ2-1; size: NA; D: NA; V: TRBV29-1
DNA: TGTGCCAGCAGCCAACCAAACAGGGGTGGTAAGGCCCAGTACTTC; CDR3: CASSQPNRGGKAQYF; J: TRBJ2-5; size: NA; D: TRBD1; V: TRBV3-1/TRBV3-2
DNA: TGTGCCAGCAGCTTAGCGGGGGGCCCCACCGGGGAGCTGTTTTTT; CDR3: CASSLAGGPTGELFF; J: TRBJ2-2; size: NA; D: NA; V: TRBV11-2
DNA: TGTGCCGCCTCAGGGCATCGCAATCAGCCCCAGCATTTT; CDR3: CAASGHRNQPQHF; J: TRBJ1-5; size: NA; D: NA; V: TRBV19
DNA: TGTGCCTGGAGTGTACAGGGGTCCACTGAAGCTTTCTTT; CDR3: CAWSVQGSTEAFF; J: TRBJ1-1; size: NA; D: TRBD1; V: TRBV30
DNA: TGTGCCAGCAGCGGGGCAGGGGGGACTGAAGCTTTCTTT; CDR3: CASSGAGGTEAFF; J: TRBJ1-1; size: NA; D: TRBD1; V: TRBV5-6
DNA: TGTGCCAGCAGTTTAGGGGGACAGGGGGAGCTGTTTTTT; CDR3: CASSLGGQGELFF; J: TRBJ2-2; size: NA; D: TRBD1; V: TRBV12-3/TRBV12-4
DNA: TGTGCCAGCAGCCTACTGACAGGGGGCCGGAGGTCCTATAATTCACCCCTCCACTTT; CDR3: CASSLLTGGRRSYNSPLHF; J: TRBJ1-6; size: NA; D: TRBD1; V: TRBV5-8
DNA: TGTGCCAGCAGCCCGATCCGGGACAGTAATCAGCCCCAGCATTTT; CDR3: CASSPIRDSNQPQHF; J: TRBJ1-5; size: NA; D: TRBD1; V: TRBV27
DNA: TGTGCCACATGGGACGGGGGGCCTTACGAGCAGTACTTC; CDR3: CATWDGGPYEQYF; J: TRBJ2-7; size: NA; D: NA; V: TRBV2
DNA: TGTGCCAGCAGTGATTTAGGACAAGGGTCGGGAGAGACCCAGTACTTC; CDR3: CASSDLGQGSGETQYF; J: TRBJ2-5; size: once; D: NA; V: TRBV2
DNA: TGTGCCAGCAACCGTGGACAGGGAGCGGTGGAGACCCAGTACTTC; CDR3: CASNRGQGAVETQYF; J: TRBJ2-5; size: NA; D: TRBD1; V: TRBV3-1/TRBV3-2
DNA: TGTGCCAGCTCAGCGGGGGGTGTAGATACGCAGTATTTT; CDR3: CASSAGGVDTQYF; J: TRBJ2-3; size: NA; D: TRBD2; V: TRBV6-5
DNA: TGTGCCAGCGGCCCAGGGCCTACTAACACTGAAGCTTTCTTT; CDR3: CASGPGPTNTEAFF; J: TRBJ1-1; size: NA; D: NA; V: TRBV9
DNA: TGTGCCAGTAGTATTGGGAGGTTCGAGAACACTGAAGCTTTCTTT; CDR3: CASSIGRFENTEAFF; J: TRBJ1-1; size: few; D: NA; V: TRBV19